This is a list of T cell receptor beta chains from one sample in a study of neurological immune-mediated disorders. One entry per CDR3 protein results from TCRdb running MiXCR on the 5' RACE reads. The sample has about 55,000 distinct CDR3 sequences, approximately 3.6% seen once. Sequencing input: CD4+ T cells from blood. The receptors derive from a woman in her thirties or forties with multiple sclerosis. Both conserved end residues are part of each CDR3. Each record gives: D gene, J gene, V gene, clone size, CDR3 protein, CDR3 DNA. D genes are given only for firm matches. Only some rows state a clone size, as once, few, many or a class for expanded clones.

D: NA
J: TRBJ2-1
V: TRBV4-2
size: many
CDR3: CASSQAGLPRNEQFF
DNA: TGTGCCAGCAGCCAAGCGGGGCTCCCGCGGAATGAGCAGTTCTTC

D: NA
J: TRBJ1-1
V: TRBV5-1
size: many
CDR3: CASSLTGLGTEAFF
DNA: TGCGCCAGCAGCTTGACCGGGTTGGGCACTGAAGCTTTCTTT

D: NA
J: TRBJ1-2
V: TRBV2
size: many
CDR3: CSRGGMGYGYTF
DNA: TGTTCCCGTGGGGGGATGGGCTATGGCTACACCTTC

D: NA
J: TRBJ1-1
V: TRBV29-1
size: many
CDR3: CSVERGPGTEAFF
DNA: TGCAGCGTTGAGCGGGGTCCGGGCACTGAAGCTTTCTTT

D: NA
J: TRBJ1-2
V: TRBV7-2
size: many
CDR3: CASSLAVTLNYGYTF
DNA: TGTGCCAGCAGCTTAGCAGTTACCCTTAACTATGGCTACACCTTC

D: TRBD1
J: TRBJ2-1
V: TRBV9
size: many
CDR3: CASSPTTGRQGLNEQFF
DNA: TGTGCCAGCAGCCCAACAACCGGAAGACAGGGGCTCAATGAGCAGTTCTTC

D: NA
J: TRBJ2-1
V: TRBV20-1
size: many
CDR3: CSARDWGRDGHNEQFF
DNA: TGCAGTGCTAGAGATTGGGGCCGGGACGGCCACAATGAGCAGTTCTTC

D: NA
J: TRBJ1-1
V: TRBV18
size: few
CDR3: CASSSQPNTEAFF
DNA: TGTGCCAGCTCCAGCCAGCCGAACACTGAAGCTTTCTTT

D: TRBD2
J: TRBJ2-1
V: TRBV4-1
size: many
CDR3: CASSQDVAGGHYNEQFF
DNA: TGCGCCAGCAGCCAAGACGTGGCGGGGGGGCACTACAATGAGCAGTTCTTC

D: TRBD1
J: TRBJ1-1
V: TRBV20-1
size: many
CDR3: CSAETRQGATEAFF
DNA: TGCAGTGCCGAGACGAGGCAGGGGGCAACTGAAGCTTTCTTT

D: NA
J: TRBJ1-5
V: TRBV9
size: many
CDR3: CASSEGAFGPQHF
DNA: TGTGCCAGCAGCGAAGGGGCCTTCGGGCCCCAGCATTTT

D: NA
J: TRBJ2-7
V: TRBV5-1
size: many
CDR3: CASSLGHTANEQYF
DNA: TGCGCCAGCAGCCTGGGACACACGGCCAACGAGCAGTACTTC

D: NA
J: TRBJ1-1
V: TRBV10-3
size: NA
CDR3: CAISELQGADTEAFF
DNA: TGTGCCATCAGTGAGTTACAGGGAGCGGACACTGAAGCTTTCTTT

D: NA
J: TRBJ2-3
V: TRBV5-4
size: many
CDR3: CASSLAVGAGAGDTQYF
DNA: TGTGCCAGCAGCTTGGCGGTGGGTGCGGGGGCGGGAGATACGCAGTATTTT

D: NA
J: TRBJ2-4
V: TRBV27
size: medium-sized
CDR3: CASSLTQKNIQYF
DNA: TGTGCCAGCAGTCTTACCCAGAAAAACATTCAGTACTTC

D: NA
J: TRBJ1-1
V: TRBV5-1
size: many
CDR3: CASSFEMSRNTEAFF
DNA: TGCGCCAGCAGCTTCGAAATGAGTAGGAACACTGAAGCTTTCTTT

D: NA
J: TRBJ1-6
V: TRBV7-9
size: many
CDR3: CASSLGDRAGGSPLHF
DNA: TGTGCCAGCAGCTTAGGGGACCGAGCCGGGGGTTCACCCCTCCACTTT

D: TRBD1
J: TRBJ2-5
V: TRBV29-1
size: many
CDR3: CSVEGGQGVRETQYF
DNA: TGCAGCGTTGAAGGTGGACAGGGGGTTCGGGAGACCCAGTACTTC

D: NA
J: TRBJ1-4
V: TRBV20-1
size: many
CDR3: CSARDSTTNEKLFF
DNA: TGCAGTGCTCGTGACTCAACAACTAATGAAAAACTGTTTTTT

D: TRBD1
J: TRBJ1-1
V: TRBV11-2
size: many
CDR3: CASSLTGSWDTEAFF
DNA: TGTGCCAGCAGCTTGACAGGGTCCTGGGACACTGAAGCTTTCTTT

D: NA
J: TRBJ1-2
V: TRBV27
size: many
CDR3: CASSSSQVFGYGYTF
DNA: TGTGCCAGCAGTTCATCACAGGTGTTTGGCTATGGCTACACCTTC